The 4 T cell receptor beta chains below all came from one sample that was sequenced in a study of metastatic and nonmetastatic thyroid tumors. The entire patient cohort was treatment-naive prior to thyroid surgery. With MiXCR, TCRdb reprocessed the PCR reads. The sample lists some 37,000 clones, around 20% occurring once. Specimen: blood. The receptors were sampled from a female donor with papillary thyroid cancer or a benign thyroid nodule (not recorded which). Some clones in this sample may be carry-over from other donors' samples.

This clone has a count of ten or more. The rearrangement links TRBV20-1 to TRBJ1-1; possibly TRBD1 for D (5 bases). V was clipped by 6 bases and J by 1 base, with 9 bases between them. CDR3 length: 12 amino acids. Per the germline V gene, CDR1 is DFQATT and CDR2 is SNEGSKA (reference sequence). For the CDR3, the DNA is TGCAGTGCAGTTCAGGGGAACACTGAAGCTTTCTTT. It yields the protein CSAVQGNTEAFF.

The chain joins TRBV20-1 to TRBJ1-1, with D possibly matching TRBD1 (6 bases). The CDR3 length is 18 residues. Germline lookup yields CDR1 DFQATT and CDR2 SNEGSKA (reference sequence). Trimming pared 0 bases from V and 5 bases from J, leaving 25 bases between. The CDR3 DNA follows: TGCAGTGCTAGAGAAGAGGCCCGTCTTGGGGGCAGCGGTACTGAAGCTTTCTTT. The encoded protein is CSAREEARLGGSGTEAFF.

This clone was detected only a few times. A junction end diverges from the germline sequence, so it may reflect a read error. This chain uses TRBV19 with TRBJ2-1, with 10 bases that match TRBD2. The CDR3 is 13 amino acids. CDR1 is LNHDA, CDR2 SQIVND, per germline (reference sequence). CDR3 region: CVSISWTSGPLFF. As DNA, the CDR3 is TGTGTCAGTATATCCTGGACTAGCGGCCCGTTGTTCTTC.

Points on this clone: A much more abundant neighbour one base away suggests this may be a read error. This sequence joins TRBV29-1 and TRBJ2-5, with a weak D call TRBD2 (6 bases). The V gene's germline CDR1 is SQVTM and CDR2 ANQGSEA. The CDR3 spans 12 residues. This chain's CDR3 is CRVGPRGETQYF. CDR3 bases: TGCAGAGTTGGCCCCCGGGGGGAGACCCAGTACTTC.